Included here is one TCR beta chain sequence, with context. Noted time point: after dendritic cell vaccination, including at tumor progression/relapse. The sample comes from a study of glioma-infiltrating T cells after dendritic cell vaccination. Deletions cut 4 bases from V and 7 bases from J, with 18 bases between. Per germline, CDR1 SGHRS and CDR2 YFSETQ. This CDR3 comprises 14 residues. Assay used: immunoSEQ multiplex PCR; TCRdb lists only in-frame clones, some missing. The repertoire includes 110,000 or so clones, around 90% of them detected once, and 2.5% to 3% sits in the top ten. Source: blood, taken after dendritic cell vaccination. This TCR was recovered from a human donor with glioblastoma. The rearrangement links TRBV5-1 to TRBJ2-7; possible D gene TRBD1, 6 bases. CDR3 DNA sequence: TGCGCCAGCAGCCCCGGACAGCCGGCTTGGGAGCAGTACTTC. This codes for CASSPGQPAWEQYF. Together with reference TRBV5-1 and TRBJ2-7, the CDR3 gives the full variable domain: KAGVTQTPRYLIKTRGQQVTLSCSPISGHRSVSWYQQTPGQGLQFLFEYFSETQRNKGNFPGRFSGRQFSNSRSEMNVSTLELGDSALYLCASSPGQPAWEQYFGPGTRLTVT.